This TCR beta chain was captured by sequencing in a study of T cell repertoires in ileal Crohn's disease. Study-level background: Operated complications were stricturing disease (approximately 61%) and penetrating disease (about 40%). Postoperative therapy was given to about half: roughly twelve thiopurines, around 17 anti-TNF agents. At postoperative colonoscopy, neoterminal ileum biopsies were taken as M6.

Sequencing used immunoSEQ multiplex PCR; TCRdb keeps in-frame clones, though not all of them. The sample holds 4,000 or so clones, around three quarters seen once. In the case of this clone: What it recognizes is unknown.

Between the trimmed V and J ends, which lost 3 bases and 4 bases, there was a span of 13 bases. CDR3 size: 14 residues. Germline-derived CDR1 and CDR2 are SGHTA and FQGNSA. Study-level results: Clonality above 26.8% at surgery always came with endoscopic recurrence.

Time point in this sample: neoterminal ileum biopsy at postoperative endoscopy, about 6 months after surgery. What was sequenced was ileal tissue. This clonotype originated in an adult with Crohn's disease. The rearrangement links TRBV7-2 to TRBJ2-7, with D maybe TRBD2 (5 bases). The CDR3 loop reads CASSFGSLGYEQYF. The DNA for the CDR3 is TGTGCCAGCAGCTTTGGGAGCCTAGGTTACGAGCAGTACTTC. Variable domain in full (rest from reference TRBV7-2 and TRBJ2-7): GAGVSQSPSNKVTEKGKDVELRCDPISGHTALYWYRQSLGQGLEFLIYFQGNSAPDKSGLPSDRFSAERTGGSVSTLTIQRTQQEDSAVYLCASSFGSLGYEQYFGPGTRLTVT.